The 22 T cell receptor beta chains below all came from one sample that was sequenced in a study of T cell repertoires in cytomegalovirus infection. The antigens for these receptors are not known. A single record per CDR3 protein comes from TCRdb applying MiXCR to the reads. The sample consists of about 47,000 distinct CDR3 sequences, about a fifth of them appearing once. The material was CD8+ T cells from cultured PBMCs, obtained from culture after CMV antigen stimulation. The source is a human donor in good health (CMV status not recorded). Some clones in this sample may be carry-over from other donors' samples.

DNA of the CDR3: TGTGCCAGCAGTGAAGAATTAGTCCCCAGACAAGACTACACCTTC. Its translation: CASSEELVPRQDYTF. This rearrangement joins TRBV6-1 to TRBJ1-2; D not certain. The CDR3 loop spans 15 amino acids. The germline V and J ends were trimmed by 1 base and 10 bases, with 19 bases remaining between them. Germline V gene sequence: CDR1 MNHNS, CDR2 SASEGT.

This sequence joins TRBV4-3 and TRBJ2-1, with 8 positions matching TRBD2. With V trimmed by 0 bases and J by 5 bases, 6 bases remained unmatched. Germline CDR1 is LGHNA and CDR2 is YSLEER. The length of the CDR3 is 16 residues. CDR3 nucleotide sequence: TGCGCCAGCAGCCAAGACCCGGGACTAGGAGACAATGAGCAGTTCTTC. Protein sequence: CASSQDPGLGDNEQFF.

The rearrangement links TRBV11-3 to TRBJ1-2; D possibly corresponds to TRBD1 (6 bases). CDR3 length: 14 residues. In germline, CDR1 is SGHNT, CDR2 YENEEA. V was clipped by 5 bases and J by 7 bases, with 17 bases between them. CDR3 bases: TGTGCCAGCAGCATCGGGGGGGCAGGCGGTGGCTACACCTTC. Translated: CASSIGGAGGGYTF.

The chain joins TRBV19 to TRBJ2-3; 7 bases line up with TRBD1. The CDR3 extends over 13 amino acids. Germline values: CDR1 LNHDA, CDR2 SQIVND (reference sequence). The V gene end was trimmed by 5 bases and the J gene end by 1 base; junction bases not matched to a gene: 0. The CDR3 sequence is CASSDRGTDTQYF. In nucleotides, the CDR3 is TGTGCCAGTAGTGACAGGGGCACAGATACGCAGTATTTT.

This clonotype ranks as medium-sized. The CDR3 loop is CASGGPRGTGELFF. The CDR3 DNA is TGTGCCAGCGGGGGCCCGAGGGGCACCGGGGAGCTGTTTTTT. V gene TRBV28 combines with J gene TRBJ2-2; D is perhaps TRBD1 (6 bases). The length of the CDR3 is 14 residues. CDR1 and CDR2 (germline): MDHEN, SYDVKM. Trimming took off 8 bases at V and 4 bases at J, with 14 bases between the two ends.

CDR3 sequence reads: CASTHTRSYNEQFF. The CDR3 coding sequence is TGTGCCAGTACGCACACCCGCTCCTACAATGAGCAGTTCTTC. This rearrangement joins TRBV19 to TRBJ2-1, with no clear D. Germline V lookup: CDR1 LNHDA, CDR2 SQIVND (reference sequence). Trimming removed 7 bases from V and 0 bases from J, with 10 bases in between. This CDR3 region has 14 residues.

The V and J genes are TRBV6-1 and TRBJ1-2; weak D call: TRBD1 (5 bases). The CDR3 is made up of 15 amino acids. Per germline, CDR1 MNHNS and CDR2 SASEGT. Trimming pared 7 bases from V and 4 bases from J, leaving 19 bases between. CDR3 amino acids: CASTPGSGFRYGYTF. CDR3 bases: TGTGCCAGCACCCCTGGGTCAGGGTTCCGCTATGGCTACACCTTC.

About this clonotype: A read error is possible here, since a much larger clone lies one base away. CDR3 sequence: CASSQRQGSNQPQYF. In DNA, the CDR3 is TGTGCCAGCAGTCAACGACAGGGAAGCAATCAGCCCCAGTATTTT. The chain couples TRBV7-6 to TRBJ1-5; the match to TRBD1 covers 7 bases. The DNA end lines up better with TRBJ2-3; the J call may be wrong. CDR1 and CDR2 from the germline V gene are SGHVS and FNYEAQ. The CDR3 runs 15 residues.

The chain joins TRBV5-1 to TRBJ2-2, with a possible D match to TRBD1 (5 bases). Germline CDR1 SGHRS, CDR2 YFSETQ. The CDR3 runs to 17 residues. The ends were cut back, 0 bases at V and 4 bases at J, with 16 bases in the middle. In DNA, the CDR3 is TGCGCCAGCAGCTTGGATCCAGGGCGCATGAGCACCGGGGAGCTGTTTTTT. Translating gives CASSLDPGRMSTGELFF.

This clonotype came up many times. This chain joins TRBV7-9 and TRBJ2-3; D is uncertain. The V gene lost 5 bases and the J gene lost 0 bases, with 6 bases spanning the gap. The CDR3 covers 13 residues. From germline, CDR1 is SEHNR and CDR2 FQNEAQ (reference sequence). The CDR3 region is CASSASSTDTQYF. The DNA for the CDR3 is TGTGCCAGCAGCGCCTCTAGCACAGATACGCAGTATTTT.

The V call is TRBV27, the J call TRBJ1-1; D is unclear. The CDR3 consists of 13 residues. Trimming took 0 bases from V and 5 from J, leaving 7 bases between them. The germline gives CDR1 MNHEY, CDR2 SMNVEV (reference sequence). The CDR3 region is CASSLSQETEAFF. The CDR3, as DNA: TGTGCCAGCAGTTTATCGCAGGAGACTGAAGCTTTCTTT.

The chain combines TRBV5-8 with TRBJ2-2; no firm D call. Germline loops: CDR1 SGHTS, CDR2 YDEGEE. Trimming stripped 10 bases from V and 3 bases from J, with 7 bases between. CDR3 length: 11 amino acids. CDR3 sequence reads: CAARDTGELFF. DNA of the CDR3: TGTGCCGCACGAGACACCGGGGAGCTGTTTTTT.

The chain links TRBV6-6 to TRBJ1-1; D is ambiguous. The CDR3 is made up of 14 amino acids. Germline values: CDR1 MNHNY, CDR2 SVGAGI (reference sequence). The V gene lost 4 bases and the J gene lost 0 bases, with 9 bases spanning the gap. Here the CDR3 reads CASSSGKMNTEAFF. CDR3 coding DNA: TGTGCCAGCAGTTCAGGAAAAATGAACACTGAAGCTTTCTTT.

This clonotype was counted between two and nine times. J is TRBJ2-2 and V is TRBV12-3 or TRBV12-4; 9 bases agree with TRBD2. CDR3 length: 17 residues. J was trimmed by 3 bases and V by 4 bases; bases with no gene match: 9. In DNA, the CDR3 is TGTGCCAGCAGTTGGTCCTCTAGCGGGGTGTACACCGGGGAGCTGTTTTTT. This encodes CASSWSSSGVYTGELFF.

This clonotype came up many times. The rearrangement joins TRBV19 to TRBJ1-2; D is perhaps TRBD1 (5 bases). V was trimmed by 2 bases and J by 3 bases, leaving 7 bases between them. This CDR3 region has 13 residues. Germline V CDR1 and CDR2: LNHDA, SQIVND (reference sequence). CDR3: CASSISGDYGYTF. CDR3 nucleotides: TGTGCCAGTAGTATATCGGGGGACTATGGCTACACCTTC.

This clonotype appeared once. The J gene is TRBJ2-3, the V gene TRBV4-1, with D perhaps TRBD1 (6 bases). The V end lost 2 bases, the J end lost 5 bases, and 14 bases lay between the germline ends. The CDR3 sequence is 15 residues long. Germline assignment: CDR1 MGHRA and CDR2 YSYEKL. CDR3 residues: CASSQNRAEGDTQYF. The CDR3 DNA is TGCGCCAGCAGCCAAAACAGGGCCGAGGGAGATACGCAGTATTTT.

V usage is TRBV19 and J usage is TRBJ1-5; D not resolved. Trimming took 3 bases from V and 1 from J, leaving 7 bases between them. The CDR3 consists of 14 residues. CDR1 and CDR2 from the germline V gene are LNHDA and SQIVND (reference sequence). Here the CDR3 DNA reads TGTGCCAGTAGTATGCCGGGAAGCAATCAGCCCCAGCATTTT. Translated, it gives CASSMPGSNQPQHF. The complete variable domain, with remaining parts taken from reference TRBV19 and TRBJ1-5, reads DGGITQSPKYLFRKEGQNVTLSCEQNLNHDAMYWYRQDPGQGLRLIYYSQIVNDFQKGDIAEGYSVSREKKESFPLTVTSAQKNPTAFYLCASSMPGSNQPQHFGDGTRLSIL.

This clonotype was counted between two and nine times. The V call is TRBV10-3, the J call TRBJ2-1, with 7 bases that match TRBD2. Trimming removed 0 bases from V and 0 bases from J; junction bases left unmatched: 5. The CDR3 is 17 residues long. Germline V gene lookup returns CDR1 ENHRY and CDR2 SYGVKD. The CDR3: CAISESPERDSYNEQFF. CDR3 nucleotide sequence: TGTGCCATCAGTGAGTCCCCAGAGCGGGACTCCTACAATGAGCAGTTCTTC.

This clonotype was counted many times. The genes are TRBV6-5 and TRBJ1-2; tentative D call: TRBD1 (6 bases). Germline V gene lookup returns CDR1 MNHEY and CDR2 SVGAGI. This CDR3 comprises 14 residues. V shed 4 bases and J shed 5 bases, with 14 bases lying between them. CDR3 amino acids: CASSFGQQIYGYTF. The CDR3 nucleotides read TGTGCCAGCAGTTTCGGACAGCAGATTTATGGCTACACCTTC.

This clonotype has more than one count but fewer than ten. The rearrangement uses TRBV24-1 and TRBJ2-7; 9 bases agree with TRBD1. Germline V CDR1 and CDR2: KGHDR, SFDVKD. The CDR3 loop spans 16 amino acids. The V gene end was trimmed by 4 bases and the J gene end by 2 bases; junction bases not matched to a gene: 8. The DNA for the CDR3 is TGTGCCACCAGTGACCGGCCGGGACAGGGAACCTACGAGCAGTACTTC. It encodes CATSDRPGQGTYEQYF.

The chain combines TRBV6-2 or TRBV6-3 with TRBJ1-1, with TRBD1 matching 10 bases. Germline CDR1 and CDR2: MNHEY and SVGEGT. The CDR3 is 15 residues long. J gave up 1 base and V 4 bases, and 3 bases lay outside the gene matches. Written as DNA, the CDR3 is TGTGCCAGCAGTTCCGGGACAGGGGCGAACACTGAAGCTTTCTTT. Its translation is CASSSGTGANTEAFF.

V is TRBV6-2 or TRBV6-3 and J is TRBJ2-7, with 8 bases fitting TRBD2. V shed 10 bases and J 2 bases; nucleotides not matched to a gene: 19. CDR1 and CDR2 (germline): MNHEY, SVGEGT. This CDR3 is 17 amino acids long. DNA for the CDR3: TGTGCCAACAGGCCCCACTCGGGAGGGCCGCACCCCTACGAGCAGTACTTC. Amino acids: CANRPHSGGPHPYEQYF.